Below, 8 T cell receptor beta chains from the same sample are listed, as sequenced in a study of Tregs in tolerant kidney transplant recipients. Method: immunoSEQ multiplex PCR; TCRdb's copy keeps in-frame clones and lacks some. The listing records about 52,000 clones. The sequencing used CD4+ T cells from blood, collected before the transplant. The receptors were sampled from a human donor who received a combined kidney and bone marrow transplant.

About this clone itself: Read sequence stops 3 residues before the CDR3 end, and the germline J gene provides the missing end. V gene TRBV19 combines with J gene TRBJ1-2; 7 bases match TRBD1. Germline V CDR1 and CDR2: LNHDA, SQIVND (reference sequence). Trimming removed 5 bases from V and 4 bases from J; junction bases left unmatched: 13. CDR3 length equals 16 residues. This CDR3 reads CASSLGKGQKTYGYTF. The sequenced part of the CDR3 DNA is TGTGCCAGTAGTCTAGGGAAGGGACAGAAAACCTATGGC.

As regards this clone: The read halts 3 residues ahead of the CDR3 end, with the missing end drawn from the germline J gene. The chain carries TRBV5-1 and TRBJ1-6; D possibly corresponds to TRBD1 (6 bases). CDR1 is SGHRS and CDR2 is YFSETQ in the germline V gene. The V end lost 0 bases, the J end lost 0 bases, and 10 bases lay between the germline ends. CDR3 length: 17 residues. CDR3 DNA, as far as it was read: TGCGCCAGCAGCTTGGTTGGACAGAGCTCCTATAATTCACCC. Translated, it gives CASSLVGQSSYNSP. The whole CDR3 is CASSLVGQSSYNSPLHF.

A remark on this clone: The sequence runs out 3 residues before the end of the CDR3; the remainder is reconstructed from the germline J gene. The rearrangement uses TRBV2 and TRBJ2-5; 11 nucleotides agree with TRBD2. CDR3 length: 17 amino acids. CDR1 and CDR2 from the germline V gene are SNHLY and FYNNEI. V dropped 6 bases and J dropped 4; count of bases not matched to a gene: 13. CDR3 DNA, as far as it was read: TGTGCCAGCAGCGCCTGGTCTAGCGGGGGGTTAGGAGAGACC. It translates to CASSAWSSGGLGET. The entire CDR3 is CASSAWSSGGLGETQYF.

Of note for this clone: The read terminates 3 residues before the CDR3 end, so the remaining end is supplied by the germline J gene. The V and J genes are TRBV6-2 or TRBV6-3 and TRBJ2-5; unclear D gene. V was shortened by 5 bases and J by 1 base, with 11 bases between the two germline ends. The germline V gene encodes CDR1 MNHEY and CDR2 SVGEGT. CDR3 length: 14 residues. The covered CDR3 bases are TGTGCCAGCAGTCCCCGACTGGGCCAAGAGACC. It translates to CASSPRLGQET. The full CDR3 is CASSPRLGQETQYF.

About this clone itself: Read sequence stops 3 residues before the CDR3 end, and the germline J gene provides the missing end. This chain connects TRBV18 to TRBJ1-6; TRBD1 might be the D (5 bases). Trimming shortened V by 4 bases and J by 6 bases, and 13 bases separated the two germline ends. Germline V gene data show CDR1 as KGHSH and CDR2 as LQKENI. The CDR3 length is 15 residues. The sequenced part of the CDR3 DNA is TGTGCCAGCTCACAAGACAGCTTACTTAATTCACCC. As protein: CASSQDSLLNSP. The complete CDR3 protein is CASSQDSLLNSPLHF.

Regarding this clone: Read data end 3 residues before the CDR3 end; the end is taken from the germline J gene. The chain employs TRBV30 and TRBJ1-5, with 7 bases fitting TRBD1. The CDR3 runs to 15 residues. Germline trimming cut 0 bases from V and 2 bases from J; bases unmatched to any gene: 4. CDR1 is GTSNPN, CDR2 SVGIG, per germline (reference sequence). The part of the CDR3 DNA that was read is TGTGCCTGGAGTGTAAGAGGACAGGGCAATCAGCCC. Translated: CAWSVRGQGNQP. The complete CDR3 sequence is CAWSVRGQGNQPQHF.

Notes on this clone: The read halts 3 residues ahead of the CDR3 end, with the missing end drawn from the germline J gene. The rearrangement uses TRBV5-1 and TRBJ1-2, with 9 bases aligning to TRBD1. This CDR3 has 13 amino acids. Unmatched junction bases numbered 4, after V lost 4 bases and J lost 6 bases. From germline, CDR1 is SGHRS and CDR2 YFSETQ. The CDR3 DNA, read in part, is TGCGCCAGCAGCCCCCGGACAGGGGATGGC. As protein: CASSPRTGDG. The full-length CDR3 reads as CASSPRTGDGYTF.

Regarding this clone: The read is 3 residues too short to cover the CDR3 end, so that end is filled in from the germline J gene. V and J are TRBV6-1 and TRBJ1-2, with D unresolved. The CDR3 has 13 residues. Germline CDR1 and CDR2: MNHNS and SASEGT. The V end was cut by 1 base, the J end by 4 bases, with 7 bases between. CDR3 residues: CASSEGGGYGYTF. The sequenced part of the CDR3 DNA is TGTGCCAGCAGTGAAGGTGGCGGCTATGGC.